The rows below give T cell receptor beta chains drawn from one sample of a study of memory CD4+ T cells and cytomegalovirus serostatus. Sequencing was performed with immunoSEQ multiplex PCR; in TCRdb, only in-frame clones are kept and a portion is missing. The data show 55,000 to 60,000 clones, about three quarters seen once. The sequenced sample consisted of memory CD4+ T cells from blood. All receptors derive from an adult in good health and CMV-seronegative. The CDR3 runs from the conserved cysteine through the conserved F or W. The order of the fields is V gene, J gene, clone size, D gene, CDR3 DNA, CDR3 protein. A D gene is named only where the DNA matches it firmly. Size tells how often a clone was seen (once, few, many) or the class of an expanded clone, and some rows leave it out.

V gene: TRBV7-8; J gene: TRBJ2-7; clone size: .; D gene: TRBD2; CDR3 DNA: TGTGCCAGCAGCTTCTTTCTAGCGGGAGGGACGTCCTACGAGCAGTACTTC; CDR3 protein: CASSFFLAGGTSYEQYF
V gene: TRBV7-3; J gene: TRBJ1-2; clone size: few; D gene: .; CDR3 DNA: TGTGCCAGCAGCTTAGGTGGTTTGCAGGGGACCAACTATGGCTACACCTTC; CDR3 protein: CASSLGGLQGTNYGYTF
V gene: TRBV10-3; J gene: TRBJ1-4; clone size: .; D gene: .; CDR3 DNA: TGTGCCATCAGTGATACGGGCAGGAACCAAAAACTGTTTTTT; CDR3 protein: CAISDTGRNQKLFF
V gene: TRBV6-6; J gene: TRBJ1-1; clone size: .; D gene: .; CDR3 DNA: TGTGCCAGCATCTCCCTAATCGGCTTGGTTTACACTGAAGCTTTCTTT; CDR3 protein: CASISLIGLVYTEAFF
V gene: TRBV5-6; J gene: TRBJ1-4; clone size: .; D gene: TRBD1; CDR3 DNA: TGTGCCAGCAGCTCCGGACAGGCAACTAATGAAAAACTGTTTTTT; CDR3 protein: CASSSGQATNEKLFF
V gene: TRBV7-9; J gene: TRBJ1-1; clone size: .; D gene: TRBD1; CDR3 DNA: TGTGCCAGCAGCCCGCTGGGACAGGAGAAAACATTT; CDR3 protein: CASSPLGQEKTF
V gene: TRBV28; J gene: TRBJ1-2; clone size: .; D gene: .; CDR3 DNA: TGTGCCAGCAGTTTCCCCAACTATGGCTACACCTTC; CDR3 protein: CASSFPNYGYTF
V gene: TRBV7-9; J gene: TRBJ1-2; clone size: .; D gene: .; CDR3 DNA: TGTGCCAGCAGCCCGGACAGAAACTATGGCTACACCTTC; CDR3 protein: CASSPDRNYGYTF
V gene: TRBV28; J gene: TRBJ1-2; clone size: .; D gene: .; CDR3 DNA: TGTGCCAGCAGTTTCCCAGGATCTAACTATGGCTACACCTTC; CDR3 protein: CASSFPGSNYGYTF
V gene: TRBV11-2; J gene: TRBJ2-7; clone size: .; D gene: .; CDR3 DNA: TGTGCCAGCAGCTTTGGAGGGTATCGGACGGGAGAGCAGTACTTC; CDR3 protein: CASSFGGYRTGEQYF
V gene: TRBV4-3; J gene: TRBJ1-3; clone size: .; D gene: TRBD1; CDR3 DNA: TGCGCCAGCAGCCAAGGACAGGGGGCTGGAAACACCATATATTTT; CDR3 protein: CASSQGQGAGNTIYF
V gene: TRBV5-5; J gene: TRBJ1-2; clone size: .; D gene: .; CDR3 DNA: TGTGCCAGCCAAGAGATAGGGGCGAAGGGCTACACCTTC; CDR3 protein: CASQEIGAKGYTF
V gene: TRBV9; J gene: TRBJ2-3; clone size: .; D gene: .; CDR3 DNA: TGTGCCAGCAGCGTAGCGGCAGGGGTCACAGATACGCAGTATTTT; CDR3 protein: CASSVAAGVTDTQYF
V gene: TRBV5-1; J gene: TRBJ1-5; clone size: .; D gene: .; CDR3 DNA: TGCGCCAGCAGCTTGGAGGGCTATAGCAATCAGCCCCAGCATTTT; CDR3 protein: CASSLEGYSNQPQHF
V gene: TRBV19; J gene: TRBJ2-7; clone size: .; D gene: TRBD2; CDR3 DNA: TGTGCCAGTAGATCAACGACTAGCGGGAGGGACGAGCAGTACTTC; CDR3 protein: CASRSTTSGRDEQYF
V gene: TRBV7-2; J gene: TRBJ1-6; clone size: .; D gene: .; CDR3 DNA: TGTGCCAGCAGCTTTAGGGGAACCCGGAGAGGGGGGGGTTCACCCCTCCACTTT; CDR3 protein: CASSFRGTRRGGGSPLHF
V gene: TRBV7-8; J gene: TRBJ1-4; clone size: .; D gene: TRBD1; CDR3 DNA: TGTGCCAGCAGCTTCGACAGGGCAGGGCGGGGCGATGAAAAACTGTTTTTT; CDR3 protein: CASSFDRAGRGDEKLFF
V gene: TRBV5-6; J gene: TRBJ1-2; clone size: .; D gene: .; CDR3 DNA: TGTGCCAGCAGCCCGGACACCACAGCGGTTTCTAACTATGGCTACACCTTC; CDR3 protein: CASSPDTTAVSNYGYTF
V gene: TRBV2; J gene: TRBJ2-7; clone size: .; D gene: TRBD1; CDR3 DNA: TGTGCCAGCAGTGAACAGGGGGTTACCTACGAGCAGTACTTC; CDR3 protein: CASSEQGVTYEQYF
V gene: TRBV7-9; J gene: TRBJ1-2; clone size: few; D gene: .; CDR3 DNA: TGTGCCAGCAGCTCGAGACAGACTAACTATGGCTACACCTTC; CDR3 protein: CASSSRQTNYGYTF
V gene: TRBV5-8; J gene: TRBJ1-5; clone size: .; D gene: .; CDR3 DNA: TGTGCCAGCAGCGGGACCAGGGGTAGCAATCAGCCCCAGCATTTT; CDR3 protein: CASSGTRGSNQPQHF
V gene: TRBV28; J gene: TRBJ2-4; clone size: .; D gene: .; CDR3 DNA: TGTGCCAGCAGTCTCAGGGGTAACATTCAGTACTTC; CDR3 protein: CASSLRGNIQYF
V gene: TRBV9; J gene: TRBJ2-1; clone size: .; D gene: .; CDR3 DNA: TGTGCCAGCAGCAACACTAGGAAAATGAATGAGCAGTTCTTC; CDR3 protein: CASSNTRKMNEQFF
V gene: TRBV30; J gene: TRBJ2-2; clone size: .; D gene: TRBD2; CDR3 DNA: TGTGCCTGGAGTGTACTAGCGGGAGTCACCGGGGAGCTGTTTTTT; CDR3 protein: CAWSVLAGVTGELFF
V gene: TRBV4-1; J gene: TRBJ2-3; clone size: .; D gene: .; CDR3 DNA: TGCGCCAGCAGCCACTCGTATCCAGATACGCAGTATTTT; CDR3 protein: CASSHSYPDTQYF
V gene: TRBV11-2; J gene: TRBJ2-1; clone size: .; D gene: TRBD2; CDR3 DNA: TGTGCCAGCAGCTTAGTTAGCGGGATAGGTCATGAGCAGTTCTTC; CDR3 protein: CASSLVSGIGHEQFF
V gene: TRBV4-3; J gene: TRBJ1-1; clone size: .; D gene: .; CDR3 DNA: TGCGCCAGCAGCCAAGCGGGAGTGAACACTGAAGCTTTCTTT; CDR3 protein: CASSQAGVNTEAFF
V gene: TRBV6-5; J gene: TRBJ1-5; clone size: .; D gene: .; CDR3 DNA: TGTGCCAGCAGCTCTTCCAGGGAGAAGCAGCCCCAGCATTTT; CDR3 protein: CASSSSREKQPQHF
V gene: TRBV30; J gene: TRBJ1-1; clone size: few; D gene: TRBD1; CDR3 DNA: TGTGCCTGGTCTCGGACAGGAAACACTGAAGCTTTCTTT; CDR3 protein: CAWSRTGNTEAFF
V gene: TRBV7-3; J gene: TRBJ2-7; clone size: .; D gene: .; CDR3 DNA: TGTGCCAGCAGCTTAATCCCGCTCACCTACGAGCAGTACTTC; CDR3 protein: CASSLIPLTYEQYF
V gene: TRBV28; J gene: TRBJ1-2; clone size: .; D gene: TRBD1; CDR3 DNA: TGTGCCAGCAGTATTACACAGGGGGCGGGGTATGGCTACACCTTC; CDR3 protein: CASSITQGAGYGYTF
V gene: TRBV5-4; J gene: TRBJ1-1; clone size: .; D gene: TRBD1; CDR3 DNA: TGTGCCAGCAGCTTAGGACAGGGGGTAGTGAACACTGAAGCTTTCTTT; CDR3 protein: CASSLGQGVVNTEAFF
V gene: TRBV2; J gene: TRBJ1-5; clone size: .; D gene: .; CDR3 DNA: TGTGCCAGCAGTGTGCAACAGTTAGGAAATCAGCCCCAGCATTTT; CDR3 protein: CASSVQQLGNQPQHF
V gene: TRBV5-4; J gene: TRBJ2-1; clone size: .; D gene: TRBD1; CDR3 DNA: TGTGCCAGCAGCCCCCGGACAGGGGCGTACAATGAGCAGTTCTTC; CDR3 protein: CASSPRTGAYNEQFF
V gene: TRBV6-6; J gene: TRBJ2-3; clone size: few; D gene: TRBD1; CDR3 DNA: TGTGCCAGCAAGGGGCCGGGACAGAACACAGATACGCAGTATTTT; CDR3 protein: CASKGPGQNTDTQYF
V gene: TRBV28; J gene: TRBJ1-5; clone size: .; D gene: TRBD1; CDR3 DNA: TGTGCCAGCAGTTTACAGTTGACAGGGGGTCAGCCCCAGCATTTT; CDR3 protein: CASSLQLTGGQPQHF
V gene: TRBV5-4; J gene: TRBJ2-2; clone size: .; D gene: TRBD2; CDR3 DNA: TGTGCCAGCCTCTCCCGGGGGGGACCCGGGGAGCTGTTTTTT; CDR3 protein: CASLSRGGPGELFF
V gene: TRBV7-2; J gene: TRBJ1-3; clone size: .; D gene: .; CDR3 DNA: TGTGCCAGCAGCTTAAGTCAGATTTCTGGAAACACCATATATTTT; CDR3 protein: CASSLSQISGNTIYF
V gene: TRBV30; J gene: TRBJ2-7; clone size: .; D gene: .; CDR3 DNA: TGTGCCTGGACGGCCCCGACAGTGAGCTCCTACGAGCAGTACTTC; CDR3 protein: CAWTAPTVSSYEQYF
V gene: TRBV7-2; J gene: TRBJ2-7; clone size: .; D gene: TRBD1; CDR3 DNA: TGTGCCAGCAGCTCAGCCGGGACAGGGCTATACGAGCAGTACTTC; CDR3 protein: CASSSAGTGLYEQYF
V gene: TRBV30; J gene: TRBJ2-3; clone size: .; D gene: TRBD2; CDR3 DNA: TGTGCCTGGAGTGCAACTAGCGGGACTGATACGCAGTATTTT; CDR3 protein: CAWSATSGTDTQYF
V gene: TRBV19; J gene: TRBJ2-3; clone size: .; D gene: TRBD1; CDR3 DNA: TGTGCCACCAAGGGCCAGGGGGCCGGCCCAGATACGCAGTATTTT; CDR3 protein: CATKGQGAGPDTQYF
V gene: TRBV7-9; J gene: TRBJ1-2; clone size: .; D gene: TRBD1; CDR3 DNA: TGTGCCAGCATCAAGACAGGGCCTAACTATGGCTACACCTTC; CDR3 protein: CASIKTGPNYGYTF
V gene: TRBV28; J gene: TRBJ1-2; clone size: .; D gene: .; CDR3 DNA: TGTGCCAGCAGTCCTAGGGGTTCCTCCCCTGGCTACACCTTC; CDR3 protein: CASSPRGSSPGYTF
V gene: TRBV19; J gene: TRBJ1-1; clone size: once; D gene: TRBD1; CDR3 DNA: TGTGCCAGTAGATCCGACAGGGCCATGAACACTGAAGCTTTCTTT; CDR3 protein: CASRSDRAMNTEAFF
V gene: TRBV19; J gene: TRBJ1-3; clone size: .; D gene: .; CDR3 DNA: TGTGCCAGTAGTGCTCCGGGGTATCCTGGAAACACCATATATTTT; CDR3 protein: CASSAPGYPGNTIYF
V gene: TRBV7-2; J gene: TRBJ2-7; clone size: .; D gene: .; CDR3 DNA: TGTGCCAGCAGCTTAGATCCTAGCAGATACGAGCAGTACTTC; CDR3 protein: CASSLDPSRYEQYF
V gene: TRBV5-1; J gene: TRBJ2-7; clone size: .; D gene: .; CDR3 DNA: TGCGCCAGCAGCCCGGGGGACATCTACGAGCAGTACTTC; CDR3 protein: CASSPGDIYEQYF
V gene: TRBV6-5; J gene: TRBJ1-1; clone size: .; D gene: .; CDR3 DNA: TGTGCCAGCAGGCCCGAAACAGCGAACACTGAAGCTTTCTTT; CDR3 protein: CASRPETANTEAFF
V gene: TRBV2; J gene: TRBJ2-3; clone size: .; D gene: .; CDR3 DNA: TGTGCCAGCAGTGAGTTCGGGGCGGTTAGCACAGATACGCAGTATTTT; CDR3 protein: CASSEFGAVSTDTQYF
V gene: TRBV7-3; J gene: TRBJ1-2; clone size: .; D gene: .; CDR3 DNA: TGTGCCAGCAGCCTAGGTTCCAGTGGGGATGCGTCTTTCACCTTC; CDR3 protein: CASSLGSSGDASFTF
V gene: TRBV6-5; J gene: TRBJ2-7; clone size: once; D gene: TRBD2; CDR3 DNA: TGTGCCAGCAGTCGGACTAGCAGCTACGAGCAGTACTTC; CDR3 protein: CASSRTSSYEQYF
V gene: TRBV5-6; J gene: TRBJ1-1; clone size: .; D gene: .; CDR3 DNA: TGTGCCAGCAGCTTTAGGGAGTACACTGAAGCTTTCTTT; CDR3 protein: CASSFREYTEAFF
V gene: TRBV7-2; J gene: TRBJ1-2; clone size: .; D gene: .; CDR3 DNA: TGTGCCAGCAGCGACCGGGGGGCAACTGGGGGCTACACCTTC; CDR3 protein: CASSDRGATGGYTF
V gene: TRBV10-2; J gene: TRBJ2-1; clone size: .; D gene: .; CDR3 DNA: TGCGCCAGCAGTGACCCGGATGCCAGGCCGTTCTTC; CDR3 protein: CASSDPDARPFF
V gene: TRBV9; J gene: TRBJ1-3; clone size: .; D gene: .; CDR3 DNA: TGTGCCAGCAGCGTAGAGTACCTTTCTGGAAACACCATATATTTT; CDR3 protein: CASSVEYLSGNTIYF
V gene: TRBV11-2; J gene: TRBJ2-5; clone size: .; D gene: .; CDR3 DNA: TGTGCCAGCAGCTTAGGCGGGATGGGAGAGACCCAGTACTTC; CDR3 protein: CASSLGGMGETQYF
V gene: TRBV5-8; J gene: TRBJ1-5; clone size: once; D gene: .; CDR3 DNA: TGTGCCAGCATAAGGCTTACCCCCAATCAGCCCCAGCATTTT; CDR3 protein: CASIRLTPNQPQHF
V gene: TRBV18; J gene: TRBJ1-3; clone size: .; D gene: TRBD1; CDR3 DNA: TGTGCCAGCTCACCTACCGTCGGGACAGGCCACTTCTCTGGAAACACCATATATTTT; CDR3 protein: CASSPTVGTGHFSGNTIYF